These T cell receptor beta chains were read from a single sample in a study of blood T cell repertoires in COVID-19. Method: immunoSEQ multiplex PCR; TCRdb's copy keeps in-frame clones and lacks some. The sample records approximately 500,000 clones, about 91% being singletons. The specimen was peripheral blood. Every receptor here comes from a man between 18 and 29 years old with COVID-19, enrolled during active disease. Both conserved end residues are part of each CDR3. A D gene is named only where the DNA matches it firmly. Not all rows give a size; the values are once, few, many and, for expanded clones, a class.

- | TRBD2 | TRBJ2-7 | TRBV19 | CASSIASGGRYEQYF | TGTGCCAGTAGTATAGCTAGCGGGGGACGATACGAGCAGTACTTC
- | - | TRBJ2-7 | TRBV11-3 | CASSLDYTYEQYF | TGTGCCAGCAGCTTAGACTATACCTACGAGCAGTACTTC
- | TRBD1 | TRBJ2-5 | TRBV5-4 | CASSLDRGIQETQYF | TGTGCCAGCAGCTTGGACAGGGGCATCCAAGAGACCCAGTACTTC
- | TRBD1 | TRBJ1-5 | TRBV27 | CASSLGQGGNQPQHF | TGTGCCAGCAGTCTAGGACAGGGAGGCAATCAGCCCCAGCATTTT
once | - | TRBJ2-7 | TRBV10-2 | CASRREPTYEQYF | TGCGCCAGCAGACGGGAACCAACCTACGAGCAGTACTTC
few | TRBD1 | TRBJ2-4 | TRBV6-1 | CASSESSGGRNIQYF | TGTGCCAGCAGTGAAAGTTCAGGGGGACGGAACATTCAGTACTTC
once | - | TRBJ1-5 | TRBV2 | CASSDIYSNQPQHF | TGTGCCAGCAGTGATATCTATAGCAATCAGCCCCAGCATTTT
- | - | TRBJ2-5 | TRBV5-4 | CASSLGQQETQYF | TGTGCCAGCAGCTTGGGACAGCAAGAGACCCAGTACTTC
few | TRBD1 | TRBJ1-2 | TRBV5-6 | CASSGILLTGSYGYTF | TGTGCCAGCAGCGGAATACTCTTGACAGGGAGCTATGGCTACACCTTC
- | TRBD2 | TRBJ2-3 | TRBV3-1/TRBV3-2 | CASSQSSGSPRYTQYF | TGTGCCAGCAGCCAGAGTAGCGGGAGCCCCCGATATACGCAGTATTTT
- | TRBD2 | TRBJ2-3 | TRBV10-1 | CASSESAGADTQYF | TGCGCCAGCAGTGAATCTGCGGGAGCAGATACGCAGTATTTT
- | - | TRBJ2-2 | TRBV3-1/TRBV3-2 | CASSLTGGQVSNTGELFF | TGTGCCAGCAGCCTTACGGGGGGACAGGTTTCGAACACCGGGGAGCTGTTTTTT
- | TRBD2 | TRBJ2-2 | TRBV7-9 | CASRSGLADAGTGELFF | TGTGCCAGCAGATCGGGACTAGCCGACGCGGGGACCGGGGAGCTGTTTTTT
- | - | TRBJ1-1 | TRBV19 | CASSRSGKNTEAFF | TGTGCCAGTAGTCGCTCCGGGAAGAACACTGAAGCTTTCTTT
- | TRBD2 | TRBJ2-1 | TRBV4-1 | CASSRTIPGTSGGDAKFF | TGCGCCAGCAGCCGAACGATCCCCGGGACTAGCGGGGGGGATGCAAAGTTCTTC
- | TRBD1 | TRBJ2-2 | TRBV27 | CASSRQGATTGELFF | TGTGCCAGCAGTAGGCAGGGGGCGACCACCGGGGAGCTGTTTTTT
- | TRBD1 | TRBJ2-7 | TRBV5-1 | CASSDGQGFDEQYF | TGCGCCAGCAGCGACGGACAGGGTTTCGACGAGCAGTACTTC
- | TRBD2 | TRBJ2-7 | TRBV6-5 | CASRGTSGRYEQYF | TGTGCCAGCAGAGGGACTAGCGGGAGGTACGAGCAGTACTTC
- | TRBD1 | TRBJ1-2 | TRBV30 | CAWAPHDRGFGYTF | TGTGCCTGGGCCCCCCATGACAGGGGTTTTGGCTACACCTTC
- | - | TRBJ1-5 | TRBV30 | CAWSVRGGAGQPQHF | TGTGCCTGGAGTGTACGTGGGGGGGCGGGTCAGCCCCAGCATTTT
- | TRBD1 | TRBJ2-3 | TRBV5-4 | CASSLGDRARTDTQYF | TGTGCCAGCAGCTTGGGGGACAGGGCTCGGACAGATACGCAGTATTTT
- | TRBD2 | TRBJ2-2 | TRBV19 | CASRFLAGGTGELFF | TGTGCCAGTAGGTTTCTAGCGGGAGGCACCGGGGAGCTGTTTTTT
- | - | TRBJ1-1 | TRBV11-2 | CASSYGGPMNTEAFF | TGTGCCAGCAGTTACGGGGGACCGATGAACACTGAAGCTTTCTTT
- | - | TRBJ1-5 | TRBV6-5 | CATSEGGNSNQPQHF | TGTGCCACCAGCGAGGGAGGGAATAGCAATCAGCCCCAGCATTTT